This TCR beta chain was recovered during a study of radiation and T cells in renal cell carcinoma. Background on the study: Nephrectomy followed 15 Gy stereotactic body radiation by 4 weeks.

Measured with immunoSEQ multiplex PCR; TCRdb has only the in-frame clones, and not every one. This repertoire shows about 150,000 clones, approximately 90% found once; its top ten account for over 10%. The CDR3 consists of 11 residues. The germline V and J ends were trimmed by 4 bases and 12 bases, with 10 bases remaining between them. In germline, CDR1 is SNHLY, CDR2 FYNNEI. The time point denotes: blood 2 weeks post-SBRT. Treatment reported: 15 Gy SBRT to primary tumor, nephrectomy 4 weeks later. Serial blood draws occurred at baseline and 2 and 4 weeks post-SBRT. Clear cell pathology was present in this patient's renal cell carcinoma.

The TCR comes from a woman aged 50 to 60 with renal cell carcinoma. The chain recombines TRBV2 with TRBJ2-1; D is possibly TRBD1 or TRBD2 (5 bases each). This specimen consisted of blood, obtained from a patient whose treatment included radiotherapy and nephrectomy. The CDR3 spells CASSGGLGQFF. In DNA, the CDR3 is TGTGCCAGCAGTGGGGGGTTGGGGCAGTTCTTC. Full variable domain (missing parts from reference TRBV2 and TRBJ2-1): EPEVTQTPSHQVTQMGQEVILRCVPISNHLYFYWYRQILGQKVEFLVSFYNNEISEKSEIFDDQFSVERPDGSNFTLKIRSTKLEDSAMYFCASSGGLGQFFGPGTRLTVL.